This entry lists 21 T cell receptor beta chains sequenced from one sample in a study of T-cell reconstitution after alpha-beta-depleted transplantation in children. Preparing the TCRbeta library involved the use of unique molecular identifiers. TCRdb re-derived calls from the PCR reads in MiXCR, one entry per CDR3 protein. The sample includes approximately 240,000 distinct CDR3 sequences, approximately 9.9% of them seen just once. The sample was PBMCs from the stem cell graft donor, taken from the stem cell graft. These receptors were obtained from a human donor who donated a stem cell graft to a child with SCID.

This clonotype was counted many times. This chain links TRBV9 with TRBJ2-1; D not resolved. The CDR3 spans 15 residues. Germline V gene lookup returns CDR1 SGDLS and CDR2 YYNGEE. V was shortened by 0 bases and J by 8 bases, with 15 bases between the two germline ends. The CDR3 nucleotides read TGTGCCAGCAGCGTAGAGCTAGTCCCCTGGGATGAGCAGTTCTTC. Translated, it gives CASSVELVPWDEQFF.

In its sample, this clonotype was seen once. CDR3 sequence: CASSSREGWMDTQYF. Here the CDR3 DNA reads TGTGCCAGCAGCTCGAGGGAGGGCTGGATGGATACGCAGTATTTT. V is TRBV7-9 and J is TRBJ2-3, with 7 bases lining up with TRBD2. The germline V gene encodes CDR1 SEHNR and CDR2 FQNEAQ (reference sequence). The length of the CDR3 is 15 residues. V trimming: 4 bases; J trimming: 6 bases; junction bases outside the gene matches: 10.

This chain links TRBV4-2 with TRBJ1-5; 7 bases fit TRBD1. Germline values: CDR1 LGHNA, CDR2 YNFKEQ. This CDR3 region has 14 residues. The ends lost 3 bases at V and 7 bases at J; junction bases unmatched: 6. The CDR3 bases are TGTGCCAGCAGCCATCCTACAGGGGAACAGCCCCAGCATTTT. Translated: CASSHPTGEQPQHF.

This clonotype was observed at least ten times. J is TRBJ1-1 and V is TRBV4-1; TRBD1 matches 9 bases. Trimming took 4 bases from V and 6 from J; bases not matched to a gene: 9. The CDR3 totals 15 residues. In germline, CDR1 is MGHRA, CDR2 YSYEKL. The CDR3 loop is CASSLGTGWDAEAFF. The CDR3 region has the DNA TGCGCCAGCAGCCTCGGGACAGGGTGGGACGCTGAAGCTTTCTTT.

This clonotype appeared many times. V usage is TRBV5-6 and J usage is TRBJ2-1; 12 bases are shared with TRBD2. The CDR3 has 22 amino acids. Germline V gives CDR1 SGHDT, CDR2 YYEEEE. V shed 1 base and J 2 bases; nucleotides not matched to a gene: 19. The CDR3 DNA follows: TGTGCCAGCAGCTTGTTTTCTTTTCCGACAGGGTCTAGCGGGGGGGCCTACAATGAGCAGTTCTTC. This gives the protein CASSLFSFPTGSSGGAYNEQFF.

This clonotype has a count of ten or more. The chain has TRBV30 and TRBJ2-7, with D possibly being TRBD1 (6 bases). This CDR3 spans 13 amino acids. CDR1 is GTSNPN and CDR2 is SVGIG in the germline V gene (reference sequence). Trimming left V 0 bases short and J 3 bases short, with 9 bases between. In DNA, the CDR3 is TGTGCCTGGAGTGTAATCAGGGGCTACGAGCAGTACTTC. Translation gives CAWSVIRGYEQYF.

This clonotype was found once. V gene TRBV5-4 combines with J gene TRBJ1-2; D remains ambiguous. Germline values: CDR1 SGHNT, CDR2 YYREEE (reference sequence). The CDR3 spans 14 residues. Trimming took 2 bases from V and 4 from J, leaving 12 bases between them. The CDR3 sequence is CASSFQVPLYGYTF. The CDR3 region has the DNA TGTGCCAGCAGCTTTCAGGTGCCTCTCTATGGCTACACCTTC.

This clonotype was detected ten times or more. The chain is built from TRBV5-6 and TRBJ2-1; TRBD2 matches at 11 bases. This CDR3 has 15 amino acids. Trimming took 5 bases from V and 6 from J; bases not matched to a gene: 7. Germline lookup yields CDR1 SGHDT and CDR2 YYEEEE. The CDR3 nucleotides are TGTGCCAGCAGGCGTAGCGGGGGGGCCTTCAATGAGCAGTTCTTC. Residues: CASRRSGGAFNEQFF. The variable domain in full, completed from reference TRBV5-6 and TRBJ2-1, reads DAGVTQSPTHLIKTRGQQVTLRCSPKSGHDTVSWYQQALGQGPQFIFQYYEEEERQRGNFPDRFSGHQFPNYSSELNVNALLLGDSALYLCASRRSGGAFNEQFFGPGTRLTVL.

This chain uses TRBV7-6 with TRBJ2-3; D unresolved. CDR1 is SGHVS and CDR2 is FNYEAQ in the germline V gene. The CDR3 is 15 residues long. Trimming pared 1 base from V and 2 bases from J, leaving 10 bases between. The CDR3 DNA reads TGTGCCAGCAGCTTAGGTGGTGGATACACAGATACGCAGTATTTT. As protein: CASSLGGGYTDTQYF.

The chain joins TRBV19 to TRBJ1-5; D is perhaps TRBD1 (6 bases). The CDR3 has 15 amino acids. V lost 5 bases and J lost 4, with 15 bases in between. The germline V gene encodes CDR1 LNHDA and CDR2 SQIVND (reference sequence). CDR3 residues: CASSYGGAFNQPQHF. CDR3 sequence (DNA): TGTGCCAGTAGTTATGGGGGCGCCTTTAATCAGCCCCAGCATTTT.

This clonotype was observed many times. This sequence joins TRBV5-1 and TRBJ2-7; no clear D. The CDR3 totals 14 residues. CDR1 SGHRS and CDR2 YFSETQ come from the germline V gene. Trimming stripped 4 bases from V and 1 base from J, with 12 bases between. This chain's CDR3 is CASSPFDPSYEQYF. CDR3 bases: TGCGCCAGCAGCCCCTTCGATCCGTCCTACGAGCAGTACTTC. Based on the CDR3 plus reference TRBV5-1 and TRBJ2-7, the full variable domain is KAGVTQTPRYLIKTRGQQVTLSCSPISGHRSVSWYQQTPGQGLQFLFEYFSETQRNKGNFPGRFSGRQFSNSRSEMNVSTLELGDSALYLCASSPFDPSYEQYFGPGTRLTVT.

This clonotype was seen many times. The J gene is TRBJ2-2, the V gene TRBV5-6, with 10 bases lining up with TRBD2. V shed 4 bases, J shed 1 base, and the junction held 10 bases outside the gene matches. This CDR3 has 18 amino acids. Germline CDR1 reads SGHDT; CDR2 reads YYEEEE. CDR3 in amino acids: CASSHPSGGALNTGELFF. The CDR3 DNA reads as TGTGCCAGCAGCCACCCGAGCGGGGGGGCCTTGAACACCGGGGAGCTGTTTTTT.

This clonotype was found many times. The gene calls are TRBV6-5 and TRBJ2-7; D unresolved. The CDR3 is 11 residues long. V was pared by 6 bases and J by 5 bases, with 8 bases between. CDR1 is MNHEY and CDR2 is SVGAGI in the germline V gene. CDR3 DNA sequence: TGTGCCAGCAGACGTAGGGACGAGCAGTACTTC. As protein: CASRRRDEQYF.

This clonotype was seen many times. This rearrangement joins TRBV7-3 to TRBJ2-7; 8 nucleotides line up with TRBD1. Germline trimming cut 8 bases from V and 9 bases from J; bases unmatched to any gene: 21. CDR3 size: 16 residues. Germline V lookup: CDR1 SGHTA, CDR2 FQGTGA. CDR3 region: CASSPGLGQEVFGQYF. In DNA form, the CDR3 reads TGTGCCAGCTCACCAGGGTTGGGACAGGAGGTCTTTGGGCAGTACTTC. The whole variable domain, filled in from reference TRBV7-3 and TRBJ2-7, reads GAGVSQTPSNKVTEKGKYVELRCDPISGHTALYWYRQSLGQGPEFLIYFQGTGAADDSGLPNDRFFAVRPEGSVSTLKIQRTERGDSAVYLCASSPGLGQEVFGQYFGPGTRLTVT.

This clonotype was picked up many times. The chain couples TRBV12-3 or TRBV12-4 to TRBJ2-1, with 9 bases fitting TRBD1. Trimming removed 6 bases from V and 4 bases from J; junction bases left unmatched: 10. The CDR3 length is 16 residues. The CDR3 sequence is CASRLGQGWLYNEQFF. Here the CDR3 DNA reads TGTGCCAGCAGACTGGGACAGGGATGGTTGTACAATGAGCAGTTCTTC.

The chain carries TRBV9 and TRBJ2-2; TRBD1 or TRBD2 may be the D gene (5 bases each). The length of the CDR3 is 14 residues. CDR1 SGDLS and CDR2 YYNGEE come from the germline V gene. V dropped 2 bases and J dropped 3 bases, with 8 bases sitting between them. In nucleotides, the CDR3 is TGTGCCAGCAGCGTTGGGGGTGACACCGGGGAGCTGTTTTTT. The encoded protein is CASSVGGDTGELFF. Together with reference TRBV9 and TRBJ2-2, the CDR3 gives the full variable domain: DSGVTQTPKHLITATGQRVTLRCSPRSGDLSVYWYQQSLDQGLQFLIQYYNGEERAKGNILERFSAQQFPDLHSELNLSSLELGDSALYFCASSVGGDTGELFFGEGSRLTVL.

This clonotype showed up many times. The V gene is TRBV2, the J gene TRBJ2-3, with D possibly matching TRBD2 (6 bases). Germline values: CDR1 SNHLY, CDR2 FYNNEI. The CDR3 sequence is 16 residues long. V was clipped by 4 bases and J by 0 bases, with 14 bases between them. CDR3 bases: TGTGCCAGCAGTGGGGCTAGCGCCTTTAGCACAGATACGCAGTATTTT. Encoded protein: CASSGASAFSTDTQYF. Complete variable domain (other parts from reference TRBV2 and TRBJ2-3): EPEVTQTPSHQVTQMGQEVILRCVPISNHLYFYWYRQILGQKVEFLVSFYNNEISEKSEIFDDQFSVERPDGSNFTLKIRSTKLEDSAMYFCASSGASAFSTDTQYFGPGTRLTVL.

Ten or more counts support this clonotype. The chain employs TRBV20-1 and TRBJ1-2; D not certain. Between the trimmed V and J ends, which lost 3 bases and 4 bases, there was a span of 12 bases. The CDR3 runs to 13 residues. Germline V gene lookup returns CDR1 DFQATT and CDR2 SNEGSKA (reference sequence). CDR3 sequence: CSASREIGYGYTF. Here the CDR3 DNA reads TGCAGTGCTAGTCGGGAGATCGGCTATGGCTACACCTTC.

This clonotype was detected many times. The CDR3 region is CASRTSGTDTQYF. DNA of the CDR3: TGCGCCAGCAGGACTAGCGGCACAGATACGCAGTATTTT. This rearrangement joins TRBV5-1 to TRBJ2-3; 8 bases agree with TRBD2. Germline V CDR1 and CDR2: SGHRS, YFSETQ. CDR3 length: 13 amino acids. J gave up 1 base and V 5 bases, and 0 bases lay outside the gene matches.

In this sample, this clonotype turned up many times. The chain couples TRBV10-1 to TRBJ1-2, with D unresolved. The CDR3 spans 12 residues. Germline V gene lookup returns CDR1 WNHNN and CDR2 SYGVQD (reference sequence). Trimming stripped 7 bases from V and 4 bases from J, with 10 bases between. This CDR3 reads CASIALGYGYTF. DNA of the CDR3: TGCGCCAGCATTGCGCTTGGCTATGGCTACACCTTC.

This clonotype was observed a few times. The chain joins TRBV18 to TRBJ1-3, with 8 bases lining up with TRBD1. This CDR3 has 15 amino acids. In germline, CDR1 is KGHSH, CDR2 LQKENI. V gave up 3 bases and J gave up 1 base; unmatched junction bases: 2. In DNA form, the CDR3 reads TGTGCCAGCTCACCGACAGGGGAATCTGGAAACACCATATATTTT. Amino acids: CASSPTGESGNTIYF. The full variable domain, with the rest looked up from reference TRBV18 and TRBJ1-3, is NAGVMQNPRHLVRRRGQEARLRCSPMKGHSHVYWYRQLPEEGLKFMVYLQKENIIDESGMPKERFSAEFPKEGPSILRIQQVVRGDSAAYFCASSPTGESGNTIYFGEGSWLTVV.